What follows are 10 T cell receptor beta chains derived from one specimen sequenced in a study of blood T cell repertoires in COVID-19. Assay: immunoSEQ multiplex PCR; the TCRdb copy retains only in-frame clones and omits some. Altogether around 380,000 clones are present, 80% to 90% being singletons, with the ten largest covering 1% to 1.5%. The sample comprised PBMCs or T cells enriched from blood (not recorded which). These receptors came from a young man who had recovered from COVID-19.

The chain recombines TRBV5-4 with TRBJ2-1; TRBD2 matches 11 bases. This CDR3 is 13 amino acids long. Germline loops: CDR1 SGHNT, CDR2 YYREEE (reference sequence). The CDR3 sequence is CAEGLAGGNEQFF. As DNA, the CDR3 is TGTGCAGAGGGTCTAGCGGGGGGAAATGAGCAGTTCTTC.

This chain connects TRBV19 to TRBJ1-2, with TRBD1 identical over 10 bases. The V segment lost 3 bases and the J segment 5 bases; nucleotides outside the gene matches: 9. Germline V gives CDR1 LNHDA, CDR2 SQIVND (reference sequence). The CDR3 contains 16 residues. Here the CDR3 reads CASSMNGQGGNYGYTF. In DNA, the CDR3 is TGTGCCAGTAGTATGAACGGACAGGGGGGGAATTATGGCTACACCTTC.

V gene TRBV9 combines with J gene TRBJ1-1; 12 nucleotides align to TRBD1. Germline values: CDR1 SGDLS, CDR2 YYNGEE. V was clipped by 3 bases and J by 6 bases; unmatched bases: 12. CDR3 length equals 17 residues. The DNA for the CDR3 is TGTGCCAGCAGCGGGACGAGGTGGGGACAGGGGGCCGCTGAAGCTTTCTTT. Translation: CASSGTRWGQGAAEAFF.

This rearrangement joins TRBV19 to TRBJ2-3; TRBD2 matches at 11 bases. CDR1 is LNHDA and CDR2 is SQIVND in the germline V gene (reference sequence). The CDR3 has 15 amino acids. Unmatched junction bases numbered 6, after V lost 6 bases and J lost 4 bases. The CDR3 DNA follows: TGTGCCAGTAGAGCGCTAGCGGGGGGTTCAGATACGCAGTATTTT. Amino acids: CASRALAGGSDTQYF.

With regard to this clone: At one boundary the junction diverges from the germline segment, which might be a read error. The CDR3 sequence is CASSQGRGSQF. DNA of the CDR3: TGTGCCAGCAGCCAAGGGAGGGGATCCCAATTT. The chain carries TRBV3-1 (or the pseudogene TRBV3-2) and TRBJ1-1, with D possibly TRBD1 on 5 matching bases. In germline, CDR1 is LGHDT, CDR2 YNNKEL (reference sequence). The CDR3 loop spans 11 amino acids.

The rearrangement links TRBV12-3 or TRBV12-4 to TRBJ2-7; D is uncertain. The CDR3 totals 11 residues. Trimming took 7 bases from V and 4 from J, leaving 8 bases between them. Here the CDR3 reads CASTNGYEQYF. The CDR3 DNA is TGTGCCAGCACCAACGGTTACGAGCAGTACTTC.

The V and J genes are TRBV3-1 (or the pseudogene TRBV3-2) and TRBJ2-5; 9 positions match TRBD2. Germline V CDR1 and CDR2: LGHDT, YNNKEL (reference sequence). V shed 5 bases, J shed 3 bases, and the junction held 7 bases outside the gene matches. The CDR3 extends over 15 amino acids. For the CDR3, the DNA is TGTGCCAGCAGCTGGGGACTAGCCGAAGAAGAGACCCAGTACTTC. This translates into CASSWGLAEEETQYF.

The gene calls are TRBV30 and TRBJ1-6; the D gene is possibly TRBD1 (6 bases). The CDR3 is 13 residues long. Germline V gene data show CDR1 as GTSNPN and CDR2 as SVGIG (reference sequence). Trimming cost V 2 bases and J 7 bases, with 9 bases left between them. The CDR3, as DNA: TGTGCCTGGAGTAACCAGGGGAATTCACCCCTCCACTTT. Translated, it gives CAWSNQGNSPLHF.

The chain links TRBV5-1 to TRBJ1-2; 8 bases agree with TRBD1. Losses at the gene ends were 0 bases for V and 1 base for J; bases not matched to a gene: 8. The CDR3 extends over 17 amino acids. Germline loops: CDR1 SGHRS, CDR2 YFSETQ. In DNA, the CDR3 is TGCGCCAGCAGCTTGGGGGACAGGAAGCTCTATAACTATGGCTACACCTTC. Protein sequence: CASSLGDRKLYNYGYTF.

There are a few counts of this clone. The chain is built from TRBV6-5 and TRBJ2-2; no definite D call. The CDR3 sequence is 13 residues long. Looked up from germline, CDR1 is MNHEY and CDR2 is SVGAGI. Deletions cut 6 bases from V and 7 bases from J, with 12 bases between. The CDR3 region has the DNA TGTGCCAGCAGCCGACCCCGCGGCGGGGAGCTGTTTTTT. It is translated as CASSRPRGGELFF.